This T cell receptor (beta chain) was found in a study of beta chain features in type 1 diabetes. Regarding the study as a whole: All four CD4+ subsets of Type 1 diabetes patients contained TCRB CDR3s that were moderately but significantly shorter.

TCRB transcripts that were expressed got sequenced, as all of the isolated RNA had been reverse transcribed. Using immunoSEQ multiplex PCR, the repertoire was profiled, and TCRdb retains in-frame clones only, with some absent. This table has 350,000 to 400,000 clones, 10% to 15% appearing once. Trimming cost V 3 bases and J 5 bases; bases outside gene matches: 2. Per germline, CDR1 LNHNV and CDR2 YYDKDF (reference sequence). The CDR3 is made up of 13 amino acids. On this clone: Its target is not known.

This receptor was identified in a young woman with type 1 diabetes. Sequences were obtained from naive CD4+ T cells from blood. The V call is TRBV15, the J call TRBJ1-2; TRBD1 matches at 8 bases. CDR3 bases: TGTGCCACCAGCAGGGGGGACAGGTATGGCTACACCTTC. Its protein product is CATSRGDRYGYTF.